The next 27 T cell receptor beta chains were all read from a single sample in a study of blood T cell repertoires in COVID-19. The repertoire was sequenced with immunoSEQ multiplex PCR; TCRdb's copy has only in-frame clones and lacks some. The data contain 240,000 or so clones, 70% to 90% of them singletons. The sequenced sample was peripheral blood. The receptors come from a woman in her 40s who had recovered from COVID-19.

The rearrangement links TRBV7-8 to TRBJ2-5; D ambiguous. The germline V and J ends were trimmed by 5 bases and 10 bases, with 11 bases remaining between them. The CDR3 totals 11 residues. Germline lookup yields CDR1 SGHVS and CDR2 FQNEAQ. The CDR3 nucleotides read TGTGCCAGCAGCCCAGCCCGGGTCCAGTACTTC. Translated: CASSPARVQYF.

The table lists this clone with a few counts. CDR3 coding DNA: TGTGCCAGCAGCGGCCGTGTATCGGGAGGGCCGGGCACCGGGGAGCTGTTTTTT. This codes for CASSGRVSGGPGTGELFF. V and J are TRBV7-9 and TRBJ2-2; 8 nucleotides align to TRBD2. Germline V gene lookup returns CDR1 SEHNR and CDR2 FQNEAQ (reference sequence). This CDR3 is 18 amino acids long. The junction had 15 bases not matched to a gene; V was cut back by 5 bases and J by 4 bases.

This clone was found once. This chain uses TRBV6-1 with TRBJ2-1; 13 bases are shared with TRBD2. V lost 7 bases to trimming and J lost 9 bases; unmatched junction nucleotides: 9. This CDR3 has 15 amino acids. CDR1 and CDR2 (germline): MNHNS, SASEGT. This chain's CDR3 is CASTPLAGGVSEQFF. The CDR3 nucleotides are TGTGCCAGCACCCCACTAGCGGGAGGGGTTAGTGAGCAGTTCTTC.

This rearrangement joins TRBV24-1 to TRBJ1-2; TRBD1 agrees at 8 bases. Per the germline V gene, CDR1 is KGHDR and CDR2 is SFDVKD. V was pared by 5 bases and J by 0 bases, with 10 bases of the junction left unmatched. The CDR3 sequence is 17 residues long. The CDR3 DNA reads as TGTGCCACCAGTGCCCCGGACAGGGTCGGAGCTAACTATGGCTACACCTTC. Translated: CATSAPDRVGANYGYTF.

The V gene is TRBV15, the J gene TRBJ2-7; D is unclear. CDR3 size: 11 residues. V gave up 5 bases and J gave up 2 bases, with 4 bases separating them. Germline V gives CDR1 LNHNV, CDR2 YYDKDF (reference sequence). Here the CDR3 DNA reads TGTGCCACCAGCGGCACCTACGAGCAGTACTTC. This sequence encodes CATSGTYEQYF.

The CDR3 here is CASGGGGAQSSYGYTF. The CDR3 DNA reads as TGTGCCAGCGGGGGAGGGGGTGCGCAGAGTAGCTATGGCTACACCTTC. The chain links TRBV7-9 to TRBJ1-2, with a tentative D call TRBD1 (6 bases). The ends were cut back, 8 bases at V and 4 bases at J, with 23 bases in the middle. The CDR3 covers 16 residues. Germline CDR1 and CDR2: SEHNR and FQNEAQ (reference sequence). The complete variable domain, with remaining parts taken from reference TRBV7-9 and TRBJ1-2, reads DTGVSQNPRHKITKRGQNVTFRCDPISEHNRLYWYRQTLGQGPEFLTYFQNEAQLEKSRLLSDRFSAERPKGSFSTLEIQRTEQGDSAMYLCASGGGGAQSSYGYTFGSGTRLTVV.

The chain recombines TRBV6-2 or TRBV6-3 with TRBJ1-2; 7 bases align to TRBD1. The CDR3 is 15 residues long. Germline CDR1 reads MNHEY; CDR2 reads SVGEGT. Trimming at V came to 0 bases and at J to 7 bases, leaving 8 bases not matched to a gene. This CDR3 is CASSYSTGIIAGYTF. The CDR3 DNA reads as TGTGCCAGCAGTTACTCGACAGGGATTATCGCTGGCTACACCTTC.

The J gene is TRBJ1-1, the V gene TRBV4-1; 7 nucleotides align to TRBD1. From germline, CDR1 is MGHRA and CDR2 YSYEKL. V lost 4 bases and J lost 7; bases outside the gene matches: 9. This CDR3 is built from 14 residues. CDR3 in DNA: TGCGCCAGCAGCCTCGCGACAGGGTTCGTTGAAGCTTTCTTT. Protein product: CASSLATGFVEAFF.

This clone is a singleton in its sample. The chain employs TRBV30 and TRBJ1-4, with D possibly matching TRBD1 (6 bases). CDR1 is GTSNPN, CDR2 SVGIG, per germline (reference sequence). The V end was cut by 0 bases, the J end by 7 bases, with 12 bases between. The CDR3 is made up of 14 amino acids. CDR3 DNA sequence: TGTGCCTGGAGTGTAGGGGGTTGGGGTGAAAAACTGTTTTTT. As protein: CAWSVGGWGEKLFF.

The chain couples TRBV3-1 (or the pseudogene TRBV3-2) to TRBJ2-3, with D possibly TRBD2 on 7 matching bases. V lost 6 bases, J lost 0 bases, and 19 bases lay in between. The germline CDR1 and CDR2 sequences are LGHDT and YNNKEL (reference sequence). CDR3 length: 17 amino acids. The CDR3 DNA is TGTGCCAGCAGATCCGCCGGGGGGCGGGGTAGCACAGATACGCAGTATTTT. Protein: CASRSAGGRGSTDTQYF.

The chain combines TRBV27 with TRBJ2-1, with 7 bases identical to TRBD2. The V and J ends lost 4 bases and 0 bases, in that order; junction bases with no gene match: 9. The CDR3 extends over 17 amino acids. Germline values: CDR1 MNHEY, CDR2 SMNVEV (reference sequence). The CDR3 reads CASSWSPLADSYNEQFF. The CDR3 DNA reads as TGTGCCAGCAGTTGGAGTCCCCTAGCGGACTCCTACAATGAGCAGTTCTTC.

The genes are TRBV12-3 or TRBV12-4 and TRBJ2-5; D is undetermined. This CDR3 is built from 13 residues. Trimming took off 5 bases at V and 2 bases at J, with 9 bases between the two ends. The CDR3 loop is CASSPREQETQYF. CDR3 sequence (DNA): TGTGCCAGCAGTCCCCGCGAACAAGAGACCCAGTACTTC.

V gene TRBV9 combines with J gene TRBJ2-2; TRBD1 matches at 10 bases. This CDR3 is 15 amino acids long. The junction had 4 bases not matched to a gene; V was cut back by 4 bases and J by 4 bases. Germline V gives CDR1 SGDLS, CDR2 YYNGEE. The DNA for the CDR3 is TGTGCCAGCAGCCCAAGGACAGGGGGCACCGGGGAGCTGTTTTTT. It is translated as CASSPRTGGTGELFF.

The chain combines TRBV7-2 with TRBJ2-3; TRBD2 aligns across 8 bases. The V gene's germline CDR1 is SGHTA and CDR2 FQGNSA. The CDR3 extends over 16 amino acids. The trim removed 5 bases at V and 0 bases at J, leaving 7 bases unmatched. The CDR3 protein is CASSPLAGRSTDTQYF. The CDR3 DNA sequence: TGTGCCAGCAGCCCCCTAGCGGGCCGCAGCACAGATACGCAGTATTTT.

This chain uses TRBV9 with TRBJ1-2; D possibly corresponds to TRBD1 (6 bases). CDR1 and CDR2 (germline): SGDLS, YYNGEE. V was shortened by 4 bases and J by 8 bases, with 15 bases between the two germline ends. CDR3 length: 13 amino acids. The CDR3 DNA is TGTGCCAGCAGCCCAGGGGCAGCCCAGGGCTACACCTTC. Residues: CASSPGAAQGYTF.

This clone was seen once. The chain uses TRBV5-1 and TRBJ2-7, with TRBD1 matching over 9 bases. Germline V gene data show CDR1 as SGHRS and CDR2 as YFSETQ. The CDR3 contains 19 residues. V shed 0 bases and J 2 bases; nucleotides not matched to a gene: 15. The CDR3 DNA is TGCGCCAGCAGCTTGGTGTGGGGGACAGGGAGGCCCAGGCCCTACGAGCAGTACTTC. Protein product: CASSLVWGTGRPRPYEQYF.

The CDR3 DNA reads TGTGCCAGCAGCAACCTGACAGGCTCCTACGAGCAGTACTTC. Its protein product is CASSNLTGSYEQYF. V and J are TRBV21-1 and TRBJ2-7; the table's D call, TRBD1, was not checked against the DNA. TRBV21-1 is a recognized pseudogene. The CDR3 length is 14 residues.

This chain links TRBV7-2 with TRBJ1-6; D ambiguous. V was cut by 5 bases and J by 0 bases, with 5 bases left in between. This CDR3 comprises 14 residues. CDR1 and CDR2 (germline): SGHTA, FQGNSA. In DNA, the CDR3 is TGTGCCAGCAGCCCCAGCTCCTATAATTCACCCCTCCACTTT. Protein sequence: CASSPSSYNSPLHF.

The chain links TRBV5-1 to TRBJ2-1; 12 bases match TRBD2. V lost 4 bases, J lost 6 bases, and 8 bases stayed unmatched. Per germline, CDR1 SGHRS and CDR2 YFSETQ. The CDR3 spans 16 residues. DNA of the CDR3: TGCGCCAGCAGCACGATGCTAGCGGGAGGGCCCAATGAGCAGTTCTTC. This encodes CASSTMLAGGPNEQFF.

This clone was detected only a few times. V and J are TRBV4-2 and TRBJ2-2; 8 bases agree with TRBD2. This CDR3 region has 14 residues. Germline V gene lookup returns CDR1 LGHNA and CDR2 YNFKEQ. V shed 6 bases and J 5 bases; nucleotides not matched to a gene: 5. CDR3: CASSSGMGTGELFF. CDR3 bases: TGTGCCAGCAGTAGCGGGATGGGGACCGGGGAGCTGTTTTTT.

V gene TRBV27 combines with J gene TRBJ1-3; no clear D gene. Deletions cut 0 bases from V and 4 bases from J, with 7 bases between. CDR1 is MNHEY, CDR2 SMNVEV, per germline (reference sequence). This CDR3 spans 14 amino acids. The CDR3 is CASSLSRRGNTIYF. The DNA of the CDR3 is TGTGCCAGCAGTTTATCGCGGAGGGGAAACACCATATATTTT.

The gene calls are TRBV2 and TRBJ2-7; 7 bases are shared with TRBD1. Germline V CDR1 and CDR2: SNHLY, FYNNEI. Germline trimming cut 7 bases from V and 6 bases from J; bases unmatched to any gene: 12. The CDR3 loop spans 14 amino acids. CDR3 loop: CASTHRGRGFEQYF. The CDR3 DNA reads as TGTGCCAGCACCCACAGGGGAAGGGGCTTCGAGCAGTACTTC.

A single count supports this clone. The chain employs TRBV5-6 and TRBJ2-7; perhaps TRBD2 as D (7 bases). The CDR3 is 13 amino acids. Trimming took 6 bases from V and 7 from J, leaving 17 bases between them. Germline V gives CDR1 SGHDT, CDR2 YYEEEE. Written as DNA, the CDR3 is TGTGCCAGCACCATAGGGGGGGCCGGGGAGCAGTACGTC. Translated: CASTIGGAGEQYV.

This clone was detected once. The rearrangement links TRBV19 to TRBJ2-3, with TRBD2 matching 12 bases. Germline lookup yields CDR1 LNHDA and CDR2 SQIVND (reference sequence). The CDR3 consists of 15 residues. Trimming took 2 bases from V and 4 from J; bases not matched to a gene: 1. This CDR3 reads CASSIRLAGADTQYF. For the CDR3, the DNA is TGTGCCAGTAGTATAAGACTAGCGGGAGCAGATACGCAGTATTTT.

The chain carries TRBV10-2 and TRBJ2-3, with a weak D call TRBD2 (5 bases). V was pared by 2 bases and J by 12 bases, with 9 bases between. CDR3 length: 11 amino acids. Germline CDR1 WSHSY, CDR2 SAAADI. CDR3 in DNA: TGCGCCAGCAGTGAGGGAGGTTCTCAGTATTTT. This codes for CASSEGGSQYF.

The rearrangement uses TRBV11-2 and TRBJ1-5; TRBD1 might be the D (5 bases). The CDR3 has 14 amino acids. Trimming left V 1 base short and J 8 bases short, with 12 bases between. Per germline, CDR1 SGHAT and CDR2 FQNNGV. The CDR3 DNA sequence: TGTGCCAGCAGCTTAGGGGCAGGGAGGGAGCCCCAGCATTTT. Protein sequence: CASSLGAGREPQHF.

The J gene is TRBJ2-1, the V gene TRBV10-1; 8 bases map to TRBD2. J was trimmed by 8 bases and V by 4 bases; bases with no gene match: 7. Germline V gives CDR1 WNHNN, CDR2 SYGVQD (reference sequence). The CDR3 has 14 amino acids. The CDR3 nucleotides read TGCGCCAGCAGTGCGGGGGGGATTGGGGATGAGCAGTTCTTC. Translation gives CASSAGGIGDEQFF.